These 3 T cell receptor beta chains came from one sample sequenced in a study of blood T cells in healthy people across ages (dated by TCRdb to the mid-2010s). Libraries were built with 5' RACE. Sequenced using an Illumina HiSeq 2500. A second roughly 6 to 11 cycle PCR used a sample-barcoded 5' primer and a J-beta primer mix. TCRdb reran the public reads through fastp at Q25 and MiXCR, keeping productive beta chains. A single entry per CDR3 protein holds the most common genes and DNA from its merged rows. This sample has around 1,700,000 distinct CDR3 sequences in its table, and 28% of those were observed once. 7.7% of the sample is taken by the ten largest. Sequencing was performed on blood. The origin of the receptors is a woman aged 25 to 39 in good health.

The chain uses TRBV3-1 and TRBJ2-1, with 10 bases matching TRBD2. The V segment lost 0 bases and the J segment 5 bases; nucleotides outside the gene matches: 7. This CDR3 comprises 17 residues. The germline CDR1 and CDR2 sequences are LGHDT and YNNKEL (reference sequence). CDR3 sequence (DNA): TGTGCCAGCAGCCAAGATGGCGCTAGCGGGGGCCACAATGAGCAGTTCTTC. Translated, it gives CASSQDGASGGHNEQFF.

The chain combines TRBV20-1 with TRBJ1-2; D is ambiguous. Germline values: CDR1 DFQATT, CDR2 SNEGSKA (reference sequence). The CDR3 runs 12 residues. With 0 bases removed from V and 8 bases from J, the gap between germline ends came to 10 bases. Here the CDR3 reads CSARDGRWGYTF. The CDR3 nucleotides read TGCAGTGCTAGAGATGGCCGGTGGGGCTACACCTTC.

The J gene is TRBJ1-1, the V gene TRBV5-1, with D perhaps TRBD1 (6 bases). V was clipped by 7 bases and J by 6 bases, with 22 bases between them. Germline assignment: CDR1 SGHRS and CDR2 YFSETQ. This CDR3 comprises 15 residues. The CDR3 reads CASRLLGGGRSEAFF. CDR3 coding DNA: TGCGCCAGCCGCCTGTTAGGGGGGGGCCGCTCTGAAGCTTTCTTT.